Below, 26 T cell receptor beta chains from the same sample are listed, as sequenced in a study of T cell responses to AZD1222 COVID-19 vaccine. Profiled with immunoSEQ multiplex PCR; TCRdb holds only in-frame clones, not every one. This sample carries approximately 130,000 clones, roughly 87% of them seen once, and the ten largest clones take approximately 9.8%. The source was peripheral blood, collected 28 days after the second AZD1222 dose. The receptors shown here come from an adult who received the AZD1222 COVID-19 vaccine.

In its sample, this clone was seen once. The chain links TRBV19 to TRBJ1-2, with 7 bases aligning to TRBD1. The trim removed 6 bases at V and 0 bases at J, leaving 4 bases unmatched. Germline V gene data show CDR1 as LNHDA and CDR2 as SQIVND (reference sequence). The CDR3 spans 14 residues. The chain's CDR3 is CASSRQGSNYGYTF. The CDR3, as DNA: TGTGCCAGTAGCAGACAGGGTTCTAACTATGGCTACACCTTC.

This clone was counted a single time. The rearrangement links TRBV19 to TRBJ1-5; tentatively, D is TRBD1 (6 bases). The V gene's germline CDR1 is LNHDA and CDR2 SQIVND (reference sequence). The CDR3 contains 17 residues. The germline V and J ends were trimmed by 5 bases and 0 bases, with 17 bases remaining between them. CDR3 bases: TGTGCCAGTAGTCCTCACCTCGGACAGCCTAGCAATCAGCCCCAGCATTTT. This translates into CASSPHLGQPSNQPQHF.

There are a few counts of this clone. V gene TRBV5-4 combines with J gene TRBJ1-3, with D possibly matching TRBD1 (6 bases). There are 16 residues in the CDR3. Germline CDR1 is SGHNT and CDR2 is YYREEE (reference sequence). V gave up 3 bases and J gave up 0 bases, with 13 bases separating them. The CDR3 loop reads CASSSRRGFSGNTIYF. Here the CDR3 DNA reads TGTGCCAGCAGCTCACGCAGGGGCTTCTCTGGAAACACCATATATTTT.

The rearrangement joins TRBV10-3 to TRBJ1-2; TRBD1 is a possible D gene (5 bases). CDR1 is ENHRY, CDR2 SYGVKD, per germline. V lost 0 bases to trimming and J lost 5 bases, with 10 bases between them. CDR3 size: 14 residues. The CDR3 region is CAISESRTPYGYTF. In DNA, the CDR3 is TGTGCCATCAGTGAGTCGCGGACACCGTATGGCTACACCTTC.

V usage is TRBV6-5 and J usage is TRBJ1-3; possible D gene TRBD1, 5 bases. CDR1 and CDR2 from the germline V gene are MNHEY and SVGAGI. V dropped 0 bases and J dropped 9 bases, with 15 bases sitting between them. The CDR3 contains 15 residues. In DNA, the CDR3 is TGTGCCAGCAGTTACTCGGGGACTCCCGTTGGCACCATATATTTT. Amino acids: CASSYSGTPVGTIYF.

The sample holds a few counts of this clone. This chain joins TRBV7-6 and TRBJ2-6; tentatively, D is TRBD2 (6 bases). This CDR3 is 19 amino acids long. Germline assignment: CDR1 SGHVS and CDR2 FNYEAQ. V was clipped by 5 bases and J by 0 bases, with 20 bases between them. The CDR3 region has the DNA TGTGCCAGCAGCGCCATGGTAGGCGGGACGGTCTCTGGGGCCAACGTCCTGACTTTC. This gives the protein CASSAMVGGTVSGANVLTF.

The CDR3 sequence is CASSEPISYGYTF. The CDR3 DNA reads as TGTGCCAGCAGCGAACCCATTAGCTATGGCTACACCTTC. This chain connects TRBV5-4 to TRBJ1-2; D is unresolved. Germline CDR1 and CDR2: SGHNT and YYREEE (reference sequence). The CDR3 consists of 13 residues. Trimming stripped 4 bases from V and 4 bases from J, with 11 bases between.

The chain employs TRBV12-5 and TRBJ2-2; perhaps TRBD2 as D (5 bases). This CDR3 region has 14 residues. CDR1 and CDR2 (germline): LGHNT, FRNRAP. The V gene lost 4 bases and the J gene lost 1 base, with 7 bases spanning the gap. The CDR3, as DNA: TGTGCTAGTGGTTCGAGGGTGAACACCGGGGAGCTGTTTTTT. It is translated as CASGSRVNTGELFF.

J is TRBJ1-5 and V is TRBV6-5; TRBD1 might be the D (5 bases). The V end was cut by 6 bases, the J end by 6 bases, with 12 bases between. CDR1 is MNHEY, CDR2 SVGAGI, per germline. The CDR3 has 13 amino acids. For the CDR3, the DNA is TGTGCCAGCAGCCGGGACCCTGGTCAGCCCCAGCATTTT. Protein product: CASSRDPGQPQHF.

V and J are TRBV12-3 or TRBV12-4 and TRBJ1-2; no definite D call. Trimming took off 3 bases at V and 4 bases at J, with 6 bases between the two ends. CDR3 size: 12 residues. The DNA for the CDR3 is TGTGCCAGCAGTTTTGGCGGCTATGGCTACACCTTC. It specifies CASSFGGYGYTF.

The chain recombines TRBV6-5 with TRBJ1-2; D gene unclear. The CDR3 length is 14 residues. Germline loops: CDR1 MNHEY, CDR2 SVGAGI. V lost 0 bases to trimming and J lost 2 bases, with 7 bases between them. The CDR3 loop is CASSYSGLNYGYTF. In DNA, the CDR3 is TGTGCCAGCAGTTACTCGGGTTTGAACTATGGCTACACCTTC.

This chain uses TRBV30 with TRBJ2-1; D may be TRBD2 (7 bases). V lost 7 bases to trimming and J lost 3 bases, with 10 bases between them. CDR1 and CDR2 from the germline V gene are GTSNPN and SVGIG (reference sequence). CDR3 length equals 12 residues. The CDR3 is CASGGSYNEQFF. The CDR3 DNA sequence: TGTGCCTCGGGGGGCAGCTACAATGAGCAGTTCTTC.

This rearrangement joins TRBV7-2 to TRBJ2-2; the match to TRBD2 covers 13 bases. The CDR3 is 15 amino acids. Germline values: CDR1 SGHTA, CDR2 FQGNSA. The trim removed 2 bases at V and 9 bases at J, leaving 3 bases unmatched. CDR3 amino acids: CASSLTSGGARELFF. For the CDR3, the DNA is TGTGCCAGCAGCTTAACTAGCGGGGGGGCCAGGGAGCTGTTTTTT. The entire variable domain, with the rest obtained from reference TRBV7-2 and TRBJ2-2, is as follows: GAGVSQSPSNKVTEKGKDVELRCDPISGHTALYWYRQSLGQGLEFLIYFQGNSAPDKSGLPSDRFSAERTGGSVSTLTIQRTQQEDSAVYLCASSLTSGGARELFFGEGSRLTVL.

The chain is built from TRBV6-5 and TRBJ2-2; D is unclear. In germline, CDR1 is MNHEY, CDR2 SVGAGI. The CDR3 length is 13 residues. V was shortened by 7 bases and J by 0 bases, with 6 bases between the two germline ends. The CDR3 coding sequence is TGTGCCAGCACTGTGCCGAACACCGGGGAGCTGTTTTTT. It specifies CASTVPNTGELFF.

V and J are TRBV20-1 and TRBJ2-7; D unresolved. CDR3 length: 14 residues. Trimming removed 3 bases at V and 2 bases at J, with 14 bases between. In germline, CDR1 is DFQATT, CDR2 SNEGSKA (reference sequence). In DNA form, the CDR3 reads TGCAGTGCTAGTCCCCCCGCCATCGCCTACGAGCAGTACTTC. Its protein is CSASPPAIAYEQYF.

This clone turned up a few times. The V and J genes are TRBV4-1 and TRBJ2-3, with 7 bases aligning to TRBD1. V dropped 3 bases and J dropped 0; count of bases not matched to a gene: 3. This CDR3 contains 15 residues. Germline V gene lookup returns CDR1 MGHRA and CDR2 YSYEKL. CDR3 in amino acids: CASSHGTVSTDTQYF. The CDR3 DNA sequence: TGCGCCAGCAGCCACGGGACAGTTAGCACAGATACGCAGTATTTT.

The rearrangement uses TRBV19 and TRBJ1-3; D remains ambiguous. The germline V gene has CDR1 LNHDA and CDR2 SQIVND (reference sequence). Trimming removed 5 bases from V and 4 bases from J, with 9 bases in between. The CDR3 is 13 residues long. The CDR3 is CASSFAPGNTIYF. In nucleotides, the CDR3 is TGTGCCAGTAGTTTCGCCCCCGGAAACACCATATATTTT.

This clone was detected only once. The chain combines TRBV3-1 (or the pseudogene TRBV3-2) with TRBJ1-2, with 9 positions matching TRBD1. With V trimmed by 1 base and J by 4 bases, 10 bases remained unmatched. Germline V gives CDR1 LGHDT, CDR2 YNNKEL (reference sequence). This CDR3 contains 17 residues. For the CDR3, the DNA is TGTGCCAGCAGCCAAGTAACCCCCGGGACAGGGATCTATGGCTACACCTTC. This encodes CASSQVTPGTGIYGYTF.

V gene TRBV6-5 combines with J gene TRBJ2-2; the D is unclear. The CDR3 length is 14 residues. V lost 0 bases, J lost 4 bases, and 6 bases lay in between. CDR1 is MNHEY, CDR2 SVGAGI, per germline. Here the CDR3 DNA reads TGTGCCAGCAGTTACTCAAGGCGCACCGGGGAGCTGTTTTTT. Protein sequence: CASSYSRRTGELFF.

CDR3 DNA sequence: TGTGCCAGCAGTTATGGGGGGGGCGAGGAGCAGTACTTC. This codes for CASSYGGGEEQYF. The chain combines TRBV6-2 or TRBV6-3 with TRBJ2-7; D possibly corresponds to TRBD2 (7 bases). The germline gives CDR1 MNHEY, CDR2 SVGEGT. This CDR3 is 13 amino acids long. Trimming stripped 3 bases from V and 7 bases from J, with 13 bases between.

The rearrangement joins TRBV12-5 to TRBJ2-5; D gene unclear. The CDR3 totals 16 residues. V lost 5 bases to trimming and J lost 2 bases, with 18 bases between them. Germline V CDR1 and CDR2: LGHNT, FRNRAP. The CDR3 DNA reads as TGTGCTAGTGGTCCAGGATTTGCACTGTATCAAGAGACCCAGTACTTC. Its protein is CASGPGFALYQETQYF.

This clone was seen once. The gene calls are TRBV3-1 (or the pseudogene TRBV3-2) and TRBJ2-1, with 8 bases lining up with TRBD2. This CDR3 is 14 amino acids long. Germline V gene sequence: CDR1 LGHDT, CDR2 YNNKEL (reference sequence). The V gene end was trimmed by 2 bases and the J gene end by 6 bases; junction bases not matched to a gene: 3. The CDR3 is CASSQPSGGNEQFF. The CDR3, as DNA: TGTGCCAGCAGCCAACCAAGCGGGGGCAATGAGCAGTTCTTC.

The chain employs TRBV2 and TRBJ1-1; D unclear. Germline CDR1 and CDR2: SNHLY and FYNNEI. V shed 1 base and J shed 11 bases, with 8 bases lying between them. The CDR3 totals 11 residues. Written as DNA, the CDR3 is TGTGCCAGCAGTGAAGGGTATGGGGCTTTCTTT. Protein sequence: CASSEGYGAFF.

This CDR3 is CASSPPGVDEQYF. For the CDR3, the DNA is TGTGCCAGCTCACCACCGGGGGTCGACGAGCAGTACTTC. The chain carries TRBV18 and TRBJ2-7; D tentatively fits TRBD1 or TRBD2 (5 bases each). Germline values: CDR1 KGHSH, CDR2 LQKENI. The V end was cut by 0 bases, the J end by 5 bases, with 8 bases between. The CDR3 consists of 13 residues.

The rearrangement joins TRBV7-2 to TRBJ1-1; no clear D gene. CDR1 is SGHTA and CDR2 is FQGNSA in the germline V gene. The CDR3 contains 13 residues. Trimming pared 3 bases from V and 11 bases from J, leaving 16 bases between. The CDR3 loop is CASSLSRYQAAFF. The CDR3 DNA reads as TGTGCCAGCAGCTTGTCCAGGTACCAAGCCGCTTTCTTT.

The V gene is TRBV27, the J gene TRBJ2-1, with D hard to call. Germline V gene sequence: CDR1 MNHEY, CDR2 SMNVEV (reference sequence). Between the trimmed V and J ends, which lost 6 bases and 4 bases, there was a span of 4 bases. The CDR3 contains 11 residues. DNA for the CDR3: TGTGCCAGCAGAGTTTACAATGAGCAGTTCTTC. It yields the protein CASRVYNEQFF.